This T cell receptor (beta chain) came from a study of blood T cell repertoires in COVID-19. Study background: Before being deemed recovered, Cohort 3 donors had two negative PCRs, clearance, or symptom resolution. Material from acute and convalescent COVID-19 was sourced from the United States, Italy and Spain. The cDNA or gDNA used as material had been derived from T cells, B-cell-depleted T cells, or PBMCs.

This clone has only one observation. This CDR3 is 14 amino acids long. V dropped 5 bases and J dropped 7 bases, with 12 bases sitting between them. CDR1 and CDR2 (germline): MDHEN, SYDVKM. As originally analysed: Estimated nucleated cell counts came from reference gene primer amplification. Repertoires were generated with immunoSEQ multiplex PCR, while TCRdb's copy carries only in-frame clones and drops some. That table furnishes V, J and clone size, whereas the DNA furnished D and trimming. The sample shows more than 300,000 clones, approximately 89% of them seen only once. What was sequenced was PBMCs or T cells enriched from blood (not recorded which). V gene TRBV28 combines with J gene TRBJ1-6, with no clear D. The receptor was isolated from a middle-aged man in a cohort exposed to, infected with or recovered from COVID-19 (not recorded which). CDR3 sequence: CASSTDSPNSPLHF. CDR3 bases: TGTGCCAGCAGTACGGACTCTCCCAATTCACCCCTCCACTTT.